Shown below are 23 T cell receptor beta chains from a single sample sequenced in a study of shared clonotypes between healthy human individuals. Libraries were prepared by immunoSEQ multiplex PCR; TCRdb keeps only in-frame clonotypes and omits some of them. The repertoire has 2 million to 2.5 million clones, 85% to 95% of them found once; the top ten carry 0.1% to 0.15%. The sequenced sample was naive CD4+ T cells sorted from blood. Regarding subset: CD45RA+ positively selected. The receptors were gathered from a man aged 18-30 years in good health.

The chain carries TRBV7-8 and TRBJ2-3; D call uncertain. The CDR3 covers 16 residues. Deletions cut 4 bases from V and 2 bases from J, with 16 bases between. CDR1 and CDR2 (germline): SGHVS, FQNEAQ. The CDR3 sequence: CASSSGFGSTTDTQYF. The CDR3 DNA is TGTGCCAGCAGCTCGGGCTTTGGGTCCACCACAGATACGCAGTATTTT.

The genes are TRBV5-1 and TRBJ2-5, with 7 bases identical to TRBD1. This CDR3 has 15 residues. In germline, CDR1 is SGHRS, CDR2 YFSETQ. V lost 4 bases to trimming and J lost 5 bases; unmatched junction nucleotides: 11. CDR3 sequence (DNA): TGCGCCAGCAGCACCTTACAGGGGTCGAGGGAGACCCAGTACTTC. Translating gives CASSTLQGSRETQYF.

The chain has TRBV7-2 and TRBJ2-3, with D hard to call. Trimming left V 0 bases short and J 5 bases short, with 6 bases between. Germline CDR1 reads SGHTA; CDR2 reads FQGNSA. This CDR3 has 13 residues. CDR3 region: CASSLAVGDTQYF. The CDR3 DNA reads TGTGCCAGCAGCTTAGCGGTAGGAGATACGCAGTATTTT.

The V gene is TRBV7-2, the J gene TRBJ2-1, with no clear D. The CDR3 sequence is 14 residues long. V dropped 4 bases and J dropped 2 bases, with 9 bases sitting between them. Germline CDR1 and CDR2: SGHTA and FQGNSA. DNA for the CDR3: TGTGCCAGCAGCTGGCCGGCGGCCTACAATGAGCAGTTCTTC. Protein: CASSWPAAYNEQFF.

The chain uses TRBV28 and TRBJ1-2; D remains ambiguous. The CDR3 consists of 15 residues. Germline V gene data show CDR1 as MDHEN and CDR2 as SYDVKM. V lost 7 bases, J lost 0 bases, and 15 bases lay in between. CDR3 nucleotide sequence: TGTGCCAGCAACGAAGGACGTTTAGCTAACTATGGCTACACCTTC. It translates to CASNEGRLANYGYTF.

The chain uses TRBV30 and TRBJ2-3; a possible D gene is TRBD2 (5 bases). The CDR3 totals 15 residues. Deletions cut 3 bases from V and 4 bases from J, with 17 bases between. CDR1 is GTSNPN, CDR2 SVGIG, per germline (reference sequence). Here the CDR3 reads CAWSLSSLTADTQYF. CDR3 bases: TGTGCCTGGAGCCTCTCTAGCCTTACCGCAGATACGCAGTATTTT.

This chain joins TRBV4-1 and TRBJ1-6; maybe TRBD1 (5 bases). V lost 2 bases and J lost 10, with 15 bases in between. This CDR3 comprises 15 residues. Looked up from germline, CDR1 is MGHRA and CDR2 is YSYEKL. The CDR3 here is CASSQFLAGSSPLHF. CDR3 DNA: TGCGCCAGCAGCCAATTCTTGGCAGGGTCCTCACCCCTCCACTTT.

J is TRBJ2-1 and V is TRBV2; 11 bases agree with TRBD2. The junction had 16 bases not matched to a gene; V was cut back by 6 bases and J by 15 bases. From germline, CDR1 is SNHLY and CDR2 FYNNEI. This CDR3 spans 15 amino acids. In nucleotides, the CDR3 is TGTGCCAGCAGCCTTGGGGTAGCGGGAGGGCCAGGAGGGTTCTTC. Encoded protein: CASSLGVAGGPGGFF.

This sequence joins TRBV10-3 and TRBJ2-3; 8 bases line up with TRBD1. The CDR3 spans 13 residues. Germline assignment: CDR1 ENHRY and CDR2 SYGVKD. V was clipped by 9 bases and J by 5 bases; unmatched bases: 7. The CDR3 protein is CAITTGVGDTQYF. In DNA, the CDR3 is TGTGCCATTACGACAGGGGTGGGAGATACGCAGTATTTT.

The chain combines TRBV6-1 with TRBJ2-1, with D hard to call. Germline values: CDR1 MNHNS, CDR2 SASEGT. The CDR3 has 15 residues. Trimming removed 6 bases from V and 2 bases from J, with 14 bases in between. DNA of the CDR3: TGTGCCAGCAGGACCCGGTGGGGTACCTACAATGAGCAGTTCTTC. It yields the protein CASRTRWGTYNEQFF.

V and J are TRBV5-4 and TRBJ2-5; 9 bases are a match to TRBD1. This CDR3 spans 15 amino acids. The V and J ends lost 4 bases and 5 bases, in that order; junction bases with no gene match: 9. Germline V lookup: CDR1 SGHNT, CDR2 YYREEE (reference sequence). The CDR3 protein is CASSAQQGAWETQYF. As DNA, the CDR3 is TGTGCCAGCAGCGCTCAACAGGGGGCTTGGGAGACCCAGTACTTC.

The chain combines TRBV7-9 with TRBJ1-5; 7 bases fit TRBD1. The V and J ends lost 1 base and 6 bases, in that order; junction bases with no gene match: 9. This CDR3 spans 16 amino acids. Germline assignment: CDR1 SEHNR and CDR2 FQNEAQ (reference sequence). The CDR3 is CASSLGVGGGLQPQHF. DNA of the CDR3: TGTGCCAGCAGCTTAGGGGTAGGGGGCGGGCTTCAGCCCCAGCATTTT.

On this clone: Other DNA sequences in this specimen translate into the identical CDR3. This chain connects TRBV18 to TRBJ2-5; D not certain. The length of the CDR3 is 13 residues. In germline, CDR1 is KGHSH, CDR2 LQKENI. The V end lost 3 bases, the J end lost 1 base, and 6 bases lay between the germline ends. CDR3 in amino acids: CASSPVAQETQYF. CDR3 bases: TGTGCCAGCTCACCCGTGGCCCAAGAGACCCAGTACTTC.

The chain is built from TRBV10-3 and TRBJ2-1, with D hard to call. The germline V gene has CDR1 ENHRY and CDR2 SYGVKD. V lost 3 bases to trimming and J lost 7 bases, with 7 bases between them. This CDR3 is 12 amino acids long. The CDR3 nucleotides are TGTGCCATCAGTGATGCACAGAATGAGCAGTTCTTC. Protein sequence: CAISDAQNEQFF.

This chain uses TRBV2 with TRBJ1-3, with 8 nucleotides matching TRBD1. The germline V gene encodes CDR1 SNHLY and CDR2 FYNNEI. The CDR3 extends over 16 amino acids. V shed 1 base, J shed 2 bases, and the junction held 4 bases outside the gene matches. The DNA for the CDR3 is TGTGCCAGCAGTGAAGTCGAGACAGGGGCTGGAAACACCATATATTTT. This translates into CASSEVETGAGNTIYF.

The chain is built from TRBV5-1 and TRBJ2-1; TRBD2 aligns across 11 bases. J lost 3 bases, V lost 4 bases, and 15 bases had no gene match. Germline CDR1 is SGHRS and CDR2 is YFSETQ. This CDR3 is 19 amino acids long. CDR3 DNA: TGCGCCAGCAGCAGGAGAACCGGGACTAGCGGCCAAAACTACAATGAGCAGTTCTTC. It codes for CASSRRTGTSGQNYNEQFF.

The rearrangement uses TRBV7-2 and TRBJ1-1; D is uncertain. V was trimmed by 5 bases and J by 0 bases, leaving 7 bases between them. From germline, CDR1 is SGHTA and CDR2 FQGNSA. The CDR3 spans 13 residues. The CDR3 loop reads CASSGPMNTEAFF. CDR3 sequence (DNA): TGTGCCAGCAGCGGTCCCATGAACACTGAAGCTTTCTTT.

The count of this clone is one. The chain recombines TRBV10-3 with TRBJ1-4, with D unresolved. V lost 3 bases, J lost 10 bases, and 12 bases lay in between. The CDR3 sequence is 13 residues long. The germline V gene encodes CDR1 ENHRY and CDR2 SYGVKD. CDR3 region: CAISDEEKGKLFF. The DNA for the CDR3 is TGTGCCATCAGTGACGAGGAAAAGGGAAAACTGTTTTTT.

The V call is TRBV30, the J call TRBJ2-7, with D perhaps matching TRBD2 (6 bases). CDR1 is GTSNPN, CDR2 SVGIG, per germline (reference sequence). V lost 0 bases and J lost 2, with 8 bases in between. This CDR3 spans 13 amino acids. The CDR3 sequence is CAWSVAGPYEQYF. The DNA of the CDR3 is TGTGCCTGGAGTGTTGCGGGGCCCTACGAGCAGTACTTC.

As regards this clone: At the DNA level, this CDR3 is encoded by other sequences in the same sample as well. The chain combines TRBV6-5 with TRBJ1-2; 9 bases are a match to TRBD1. The CDR3 is made up of 14 amino acids. The germline CDR1 and CDR2 sequences are MNHEY and SVGAGI. V gave up 4 bases and J gave up 1 base; unmatched junction bases: 1. The CDR3 protein is CASSLGQGNYGYTF. For the CDR3, the DNA is TGTGCCAGCAGTTTGGGACAGGGTAACTATGGCTACACCTTC.

This sequence joins TRBV5-1 and TRBJ2-5, with 7 bases aligning to TRBD2. The junction had 7 bases not matched to a gene; V was cut back by 0 bases and J by 5 bases. Germline loops: CDR1 SGHRS, CDR2 YFSETQ. The CDR3 consists of 15 residues. In nucleotides, the CDR3 is TGCGCCAGCAGCTTGGGGACTAGTCGGTCCGAGACCCAGTACTTC. Translation gives CASSLGTSRSETQYF. The full variable domain, completed using reference TRBV5-1 and TRBJ2-5, is KAGVTQTPRYLIKTRGQQVTLSCSPISGHRSVSWYQQTPGQGLQFLFEYFSETQRNKGNFPGRFSGRQFSNSRSEMNVSTLELGDSALYLCASSLGTSRSETQYFGPGTRLLVL.

A note on this clone: Other DNA sequences in the same sample also yield this CDR3. The J gene is TRBJ1-5, the V gene TRBV30; no clear D gene. The CDR3 covers 13 residues. CDR1 is GTSNPN and CDR2 is SVGIG in the germline V gene (reference sequence). Trimming shortened V by 0 bases and J by 4 bases, and 7 bases separated the two germline ends. The DNA for the CDR3 is TGTGCCTGGAGTGTGGAGAATAATCAGCCCCAGCATTTT. Amino acids: CAWSVENNQPQHF.

The rearrangement joins TRBV2 to TRBJ2-2, with D perhaps TRBD1 or TRBD2 (5 bases each). CDR3 size: 14 residues. V dropped 10 bases and J dropped 2 bases, with 14 bases sitting between them. Germline CDR1 reads SNHLY; CDR2 reads FYNNEI. The CDR3 spells CAILGTKNTGELFF. The CDR3, as DNA: TGTGCCATACTCGGGACCAAAAACACCGGGGAGCTGTTTTTT.